Presented here are 9 T cell receptor beta chains from one specimen sequenced in a study of T cell clonality in common variable immunodeficiency. Clones were read by immunoSEQ multiplex PCR, and TCRdb kept only the in-frame ones, dropping some. This sample has tens of thousands of clones, each found more than once. The sequencing sample was made of peripheral blood mononuclear cells. All receptors come from a person aged 18 to 70 in good health.

This clone was seen many times. The read comes to an end 3 residues before the CDR3 does, leaving the germline J gene to fill in the end. This chain connects TRBV18 to TRBJ2-3; a weak D match, TRBD1 (5 bases). Trimming removed 3 bases at V and 3 bases at J, with 13 bases between. Germline CDR1 reads KGHSH; CDR2 reads LQKENI. The CDR3 is made up of 15 amino acids. The sequenced part of the CDR3 DNA is TGTGCCAGCTCACCCCCCAGGGCCGGTACAGATACG. Encoded protein: CASSPPRAGTDT. The full CDR3 sequence reads CASSPPRAGTDTQYF.

This clone was observed many times. The CDR3 extends 3 residues past the end of the read, so its final part is completed from the germline J gene. The chain joins TRBV18 to TRBJ2-5; D unclear. The V end was cut by 4 bases, the J end by 1 base, with 4 bases between. CDR3 length equals 12 residues. CDR1 and CDR2 from the germline V gene are KGHSH and LQKENI. The CDR3 sequence is CASSQGQETQYF. CDR3 DNA, as far as it was read: TGTGCCAGCTCACAGGGCCAAGAGACC.

This clone was seen many times. The read falls 3 residues short of the CDR3 end, and the missing part is taken from the germline J gene. The gene calls are TRBV5-4 and TRBJ2-2; 7 bases map to TRBD1. Germline CDR1 reads SGHNT; CDR2 reads YYREEE (reference sequence). This CDR3 is 15 amino acids long. Trimming cost V 0 bases and J 3 bases; bases outside gene matches: 2. The DNA read from the CDR3 is TGTGCCAGCAGCTTGGGGCAGGGGGACACCGGGGAG. Translation: CASSLGQGDTGE. The full CDR3 protein is CASSLGQGDTGELFF.

This clone was seen many times. The CDR3 end is not reached by the read, which stops 3 residues before it; the germline J gene fills it in. V gene TRBV7-2 combines with J gene TRBJ2-5; the D gene is possibly TRBD2 (5 bases). The CDR3 sequence is 15 residues long. Looked up from germline, CDR1 is SGHTA and CDR2 is FQGNSA. Trimming cost V 3 bases and J 4 bases, with 15 bases left between them. The CDR3 DNA, read in part, is TGTGCCAGCAGCTTCGGGGTAGGGCGTAGAGAGACC. Translated, it gives CASSFGVGRRET. The entire CDR3 is CASSFGVGRRETQYF.

This clone was counted many times. The sequenced fragment ends 3 residues before the CDR3 boundary, so the rest is inferred from the germline J gene. The V and J genes are TRBV7-2 and TRBJ2-1; unclear D gene. The V end lost 4 bases, the J end lost 7 bases, and 17 bases lay between the germline ends. The CDR3 runs to 15 residues. Germline V CDR1 and CDR2: SGHTA, FQGNSA. The part of the CDR3 DNA that was read is TGTGCCAGCAGCTCTCCCTCTACGCCGTCTAATGAG. It specifies CASSSPSTPSNE. The whole CDR3 protein reads CASSSPSTPSNEQFF.

This clone was observed many times. The read gets to within 3 residues of the CDR3 end, and the germline J gene fills in the rest. The chain employs TRBV11-2 and TRBJ2-1; 7 bases fit TRBD2. From germline, CDR1 is SGHAT and CDR2 FQNNGV. J gave up 1 base and V 8 bases, and 5 bases lay outside the gene matches. This CDR3 has 14 amino acids. The CDR3 DNA, read in part, is TGTGCCAGCGTGGATAGCGGGTCCTACAATGAG. It specifies CASVDSGSYNE. The full CDR3 reads CASVDSGSYNEQFF.

Note on this clone: The CDR3 is cut off 3 residues early in the read; its end comes from the germline J gene. The sample holds other DNA sequences that translate to the same CDR3. V gene TRBV7-6 combines with J gene TRBJ1-2; maybe TRBD1 (6 bases). Germline V gives CDR1 SGHVS, CDR2 FNYEAQ. With 5 bases removed from V and 5 bases from J, the gap between germline ends came to 15 bases. The CDR3 is 14 residues long. The CDR3 DNA, read in part, is TGTGCCAGCAGCCCAGGGGACCTGGGGTATGGC. Protein product: CASSPGDLGYG. The whole CDR3 protein reads CASSPGDLGYGYTF.

This clone occurred many times. With the read ending 3 residues before the CDR3 end, the germline J gene is used to fill in that end. This chain connects TRBV18 to TRBJ1-2; no firm D call. In germline, CDR1 is KGHSH, CDR2 LQKENI. The CDR3 is made up of 11 amino acids. V lost 5 bases to trimming and J lost 6 bases, with 7 bases between them. Incomplete CDR3 DNA: TGTGCCAGCTCAAACCAGGATGGC. It codes for CASSNQDG. The CDR3, in full, reads CASSNQDGYTF.

In this sample, this clone turned up a few times. The observed sequence ends 3 residues before the CDR3 terminus, with the missing tail filled in from the germline J gene. Other DNA sequences in the sample encode the same CDR3. This chain joins TRBV20-1 and TRBJ1-2; TRBD1 matches 10 bases. The CDR3 is made up of 14 amino acids. The germline V gene has CDR1 DFQATT and CDR2 SNEGSKA (reference sequence). This chain's CDR3 is CSAYGQGVSFGYTF. CDR3 DNA, as far as it was read: TGCAGTGCGTACGGACAGGGGGTTTCCTTTGGA.